The entry that follows covers one T cell receptor beta chain sequence. The antigen remains undetermined. The data were taken from a study of shared clonotypes between healthy human individuals. Study-level information: The composition of the donors was a couple of women and three men aged 18 to 49. A donor's plate count was three for CD4 naive and three for CD4 memory; CD8 naive had two and CD8 memory one. The study, taken as a whole, reports: What naive subsets generally showed was a larger estimated richness than memory subsets showed.

Generated by immunoSEQ multiplex PCR, the TCRdb table keeps only in-frame clones and is missing some. The table lists over 800,000 clones, 90% to 95% of them singletons. J was trimmed by 8 bases and V by 3 bases; bases with no gene match: 12. Germline-derived CDR1 and CDR2 are SGDLS and YYNGEE. The CDR3 spans 16 residues. Naive-designated CD8 cells lacked CD45RO, were positively enriched for CCR7, and omitted terminally differentiated effector memory CD45RA+ cells. Material for sequencing was naive CD8+ T cells sorted from blood. The clonotype originates from a man younger than 40 in good health. The chain carries TRBV9 and TRBJ2-2, with 8 bases identical to TRBD1. In nucleotides, the CDR3 is TGTGCCAGCAGCGGTTGGCAGGGGGCGCGATCTGGGGAGCTGTTTTTT. Amino acid sequence: CASSGWQGARSGELFF.